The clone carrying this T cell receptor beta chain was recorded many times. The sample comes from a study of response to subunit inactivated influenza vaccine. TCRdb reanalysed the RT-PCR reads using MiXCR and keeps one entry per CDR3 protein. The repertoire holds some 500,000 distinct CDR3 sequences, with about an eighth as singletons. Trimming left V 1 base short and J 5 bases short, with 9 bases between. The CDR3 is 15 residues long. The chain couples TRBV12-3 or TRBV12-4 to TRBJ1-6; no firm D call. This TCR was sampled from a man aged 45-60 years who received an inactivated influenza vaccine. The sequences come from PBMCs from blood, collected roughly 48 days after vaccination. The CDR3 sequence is CASSLGLGDNSPLHF. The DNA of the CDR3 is TGTGCCAGCAGTTTAGGTTTGGGCGATAATTCACCCCTCCACTTT.